Listed below are T cell receptor beta chains from one sample, sequenced in a study of shared clonotypes between healthy human individuals. Profiling relied on immunoSEQ multiplex PCR, and the TCRdb table lists in-frame clones only, not all of them. In the table there are hundreds of thousands of clones, 70% to 80% of which are singletons. Sequenced input: PBMCs. These receptors all come from a woman aged 40 to 55 in good health. Some clones in this sample may be carry-over from other donors' samples. Both conserved end residues are trimmed from each CDR3. Some rows have no size entry. The others give once, few or many, or a class for an expanded clone.

clone_size	v_call	j_call	cdr3_aa
many	TRBV2	TRBJ2-1	ASSLAGVGVEQF
NA	TRBV7-2	TRBJ2-3	ASSPRGRGLGDTQY
NA	TRBV18	TRBJ1-6	ASSLNARGLDSPLH
NA	TRBV28	TRBJ1-2	ATLASGRRGYT
many	TRBV19	TRBJ2-2	ASSPGTEVNTGELF
NA	TRBV5-1	TRBJ2-7	ASSLEAGGGWFEQY
NA	TRBV28	TRBJ2-7	ASSFGGTEAYEQY
NA	TRBV7-9	TRBJ2-7	ASSPRLAGDEQY
NA	TRBV5-4	TRBJ2-1	ASSFGGYYNEQF
NA	TRBV9	TRBJ2-3	ASSVASSGPSTDTQY
NA	TRBV6-6	TRBJ1-5	ASSKLQGNSNQPQH
many	TRBV6-1	TRBJ2-1	ASSTGTGSYNEQF
NA	TRBV4-3	TRBJ2-6	ASSQGTGVGANVLT
NA	TRBV6-1	TRBJ1-1	ASSEGQLPGFEAF
NA	TRBV30	TRBJ2-3	AWTPEGLAESDTQY
NA	TRBV15	TRBJ1-2	ATSRDVRSYGYT
NA	TRBV7-6	TRBJ1-2	ASSLWGDYGYT
NA	TRBV29-1	TRBJ2-5	SVKWPIDQETQY
NA	TRBV29-1	TRBJ2-7	SVTPGEPYEQY
NA	TRBV29-1	TRBJ2-1	SVTLLAGAYNEQF
NA	TRBV7-2	TRBJ1-1	ASSLDGGRDTEAF
few	TRBV27	TRBJ2-5	ASSPTGETQY
many	TRBV5-6	TRBJ1-1	ASIGMNTEAF
once	TRBV11-2	TRBJ2-5	ASSRGQQETQY
NA	TRBV11-2	TRBJ2-7	ASSLVLFGEQY
NA	TRBV6-1	TRBJ1-3	ASRTGHGNTIY
once	TRBV30	TRBJ2-2	AWTTGTGELF
NA	TRBV6-4	TRBJ2-2	ASSDGLAGLTGELF
NA	TRBV4-1	TRBJ2-2	ASSQLLAGRSTGELF